A single T cell receptor (beta chain) is shown here with its context. The data stem from a study of shared clonotypes between healthy human individuals. Profiling relied on immunoSEQ multiplex PCR, and the TCRdb table lists in-frame clones only, not all of them. The sample lists roughly 2,000,000 clones; about 94% were seen once. There are 16 residues in the CDR3. The trim removed 2 bases at V and 0 bases at J, leaving 4 bases unmatched. CDR1 SGHDN and CDR2 FVKESK come from the germline V gene. CD45RO-negative CD8 cells positively selected for CCR7 made up the naive population, which excluded terminally differentiated effector memory CD45RA+ cells.

The clonotype originates from a man aged 18 to 29 in good health. Input material: naive CD8+ T cells sorted from blood. The chain links TRBV14 to TRBJ2-1; 7 nucleotides line up with TRBD2. The CDR3 region has the DNA TGTGCCAGCAGCCAACTGGGGGGGAGCTCCTACAATGAGCAGTTCTTC. Its protein is CASSQLGGSSYNEQFF.